These 18 T cell receptor beta chains share one sample of origin, sequenced in a study of blood T cell repertoires in COVID-19 (dated by TCRdb to 2019 to 2021). The method behind the library was the immunoSEQ multiplex PCR assay. Here the immuneACCESS table is served through TCRdb, limited to in-frame sequences with V and J called. Missing clones are a known gap in these copies; in checked studies unresolved V genes cover under half, and the rest lacks a known reason. The sample table contains under 150,000 clones; only one count was recorded for 70% to 90% of them. 6.2% of the sample lies in the top ten. Specimen: PBMCs or T cells enriched from blood (not recorded which). Source of these receptors: a woman between 40 and 55 years old who had recovered from COVID-19.

V is TRBV11-2 and J is TRBJ1-1, with TRBD1 as a possible D gene (6 bases). Germline V gives CDR1 SGHAT, CDR2 FQNNGV. V lost 6 bases and J 0 bases, leaving 23 bases between the germline ends. CDR3 length: 18 residues. The CDR3 coding sequence is TGTGCCAGCAGTCATGAAAGAGGGGGTTACCCTTTGAACACTGAAGCTTTCTTT. Its translation is CASSHERGGYPLNTEAFF. Variable domain in full (rest from reference TRBV11-2 and TRBJ1-1): EAGVAQSPRYKIIEKRQSVAFWCNPISGHATLYWYQQILGQGPKLLIQFQNNGVVDDSQLPKDRFSAERLKGVDSTLKIQPAKLEDSAVYLCASSHERGGYPLNTEAFFGQGTRLTVV.

This chain links TRBV13 with TRBJ1-2, with a weak D call TRBD1 (6 bases). This CDR3 has 17 residues. The germline CDR1 and CDR2 sequences are PRHDT and FYEKMQ (reference sequence). Between the trimmed V and J ends, which lost 5 bases and 1 base, there was a span of 20 bases. The CDR3 here is CASSPPPGGGLNYGYTF. Written as DNA, the CDR3 is TGTGCCAGCAGCCCACCACCTGGCGGGGGGCTTAACTATGGCTACACCTTC. Combining the CDR3 with reference TRBV13 and TRBJ1-2 gives the whole variable domain AAGVIQSPRHLIKEKRETATLKCYPIPRHDTVYWYQQGPGQDPQFLISFYEKMQSDKGSIPDRFSAQQFSDYHSELNMSSLELGDSALYFCASSPPPGGGLNYGYTFGSGTRLTVV.

This sequence joins TRBV15 and TRBJ2-2; unclear D gene. Germline values: CDR1 LNHNV, CDR2 YYDKDF (reference sequence). The V end lost 2 bases, the J end lost 3 bases, and 10 bases lay between the germline ends. CDR3 size: 15 residues. The chain's CDR3 is CATSRPTGYTGELFF. CDR3 coding DNA: TGTGCCACCAGCAGACCTACGGGTTACACCGGGGAGCTGTTTTTT. Supplemented by reference TRBV15 and TRBJ2-2, the full variable domain reads DAMVIQNPRYQVTQFGKPVTLSCSQTLNHNVMYWYQQKSSQAPKLLFHYYDKDFNNEADTPDNFQSRRPNTSFCFLDIRSPGLGDTAMYLCATSRPTGYTGELFFGEGSRLTVL.

The chain has TRBV30 and TRBJ1-2, with a possible D match to TRBD1 (6 bases). CDR3 length: 15 residues. Trimming left V 4 bases short and J 3 bases short, with 18 bases between. Germline V gene data show CDR1 as GTSNPN and CDR2 as SVGIG (reference sequence). This CDR3 reads CAWTYTRGADYGYTF. The CDR3 DNA reads as TGTGCCTGGACTTATACACGGGGGGCGGACTATGGCTACACCTTC.

As to this clone: Other DNA sequences of this sample code for an identical CDR3. The chain uses TRBV10-3 and TRBJ2-3; 7 bases map to TRBD2. The V gene end was trimmed by 0 bases and the J gene end by 0 bases; junction bases not matched to a gene: 6. Germline CDR1 and CDR2: ENHRY and SYGVKD. There are 17 residues in the CDR3. For the CDR3, the DNA is TGTGCCATCAGTGAGTCACCTAGCGGATCTAGCACAGATACGCAGTATTTT. Its protein is CAISESPSGSSTDTQYF.

The chain combines TRBV24-1 with TRBJ1-1; TRBD1 agrees at 7 bases. V dropped 4 bases and J dropped 12; count of bases not matched to a gene: 7. The CDR3 is made up of 12 amino acids. Germline V gene data show CDR1 as KGHDR and CDR2 as SFDVKD. The CDR3 protein is CATSDLGGPTFF. The CDR3 region has the DNA TGTGCCACCAGTGACTTAGGGGGCCCGACTTTCTTT.

Written as DNA, the CDR3 is TGTGCCAGCTCATCCCTTACAGGGGGCTCTGAAGCTTTCTTT. It encodes CASSSLTGGSEAFF. The J gene is TRBJ1-1, the V gene TRBV18, with TRBD1 matching 9 bases. Germline V lookup: CDR1 KGHSH, CDR2 LQKENI. Trimming removed 5 bases from V and 6 bases from J; junction bases left unmatched: 7. The CDR3 length is 14 residues.

This clone has only one observation. The chain employs TRBV7-3 and TRBJ1-2, with 9 bases identical to TRBD1. Germline CDR1 reads SGHTA; CDR2 reads FQGTGA. This CDR3 contains 14 residues. The V and J ends lost 4 bases and 5 bases, in that order; junction bases with no gene match: 5. In nucleotides, the CDR3 is TGTGCCAGCAGCTCCTCCGGGACAGGGTATGGCTACACCTTC. Its protein is CASSSSGTGYGYTF.

The chain joins TRBV18 to TRBJ2-7; a weak D match, TRBD1 (9 bases). This CDR3 is 14 amino acids long. Trimming removed 6 bases from V and 4 bases from J, with 16 bases in between. The germline CDR1 and CDR2 sequences are KGHSH and LQKENI. The CDR3 spells CASSGGDRAYEQYF. The CDR3, as DNA: TGTGCCAGCTCCGGGGGGGACAGGGCTTACGAGCAGTACTTC.

The genes are TRBV2 and TRBJ1-2, with D unclear. The germline V gene encodes CDR1 SNHLY and CDR2 FYNNEI. With 0 bases removed from V and 8 bases from J, the gap between germline ends came to 10 bases. CDR3 length: 13 residues. CDR3 region: CASSEAPGNGYTF. The CDR3 DNA reads as TGTGCCAGCAGTGAAGCGCCGGGGAACGGCTACACCTTC. The variable domain in full, with the rest retrieved from reference TRBV2 and TRBJ1-2, is EPEVTQTPSHQVTQMGQEVILRCVPISNHLYFYWYRQILGQKVEFLVSFYNNEISEKSEIFDDQFSVERPDGSNFTLKIRSTKLEDSAMYFCASSEAPGNGYTFGSGTRLTVV.

This clone has a single count. This rearrangement joins TRBV7-9 to TRBJ1-1; 10 positions agree with TRBD1. The CDR3 loop spans 15 amino acids. Germline CDR1 reads SEHNR; CDR2 reads FQNEAQ (reference sequence). The ends lost 5 bases at V and 4 bases at J; junction bases unmatched: 7. The CDR3 protein is CASSLTGGAGTEAFF. The CDR3 nucleotides are TGTGCCAGCAGCCTGACAGGGGGCGCGGGCACTGAAGCTTTCTTT.

In its sample, this clone was seen a few times. The chain combines TRBV5-1 with TRBJ2-7; TRBD1 agrees at 7 bases. The CDR3 has 14 amino acids. CDR1 is SGHRS and CDR2 is YFSETQ in the germline V gene. The J segment lost 5 bases and the V segment lost 6 bases, leaving 11 bases of the junction unmatched. As DNA, the CDR3 is TGCGCCAGCAATCCACAGGGGAATGTTCACGAGCAGTACTTC. It encodes CASNPQGNVHEQYF.

J is TRBJ1-6 and V is TRBV25-1, with D possibly being TRBD1 (6 bases). V lost 4 bases and J lost 5, with 15 bases in between. Germline CDR1 and CDR2: MGHDK and SYGVNS. The CDR3 sequence is 16 residues long. CDR3 nucleotides: TGTGCCAGCAGTGTACCTGGGGGGGGCGATAATTCACCCCTCCACTTT. This encodes CASSVPGGGDNSPLHF.

Only one count was recorded for this clone. V is TRBV4-1 and J is TRBJ1-6; the D is unclear. The CDR3 is made up of 14 amino acids. Trimming removed 2 bases from V and 12 bases from J, with 14 bases in between. Germline CDR1 and CDR2: MGHRA and YSYEKL. CDR3 nucleotide sequence: TGCGCCAGCAGCCAAATTGGAGTCCAACAACCCCTCCACTTT. Amino acid sequence: CASSQIGVQQPLHF.

In regard to this clone: Mismatch with germline at one junction end may stem from a read error. The chain employs TRBV14 and TRBJ1-4; D perhaps matches TRBD1 (6 bases). The CDR3 is made up of 15 amino acids. Germline CDR1 SGHDN, CDR2 FVKESK. CDR3 in DNA: TGTGCCAGCAGCCAAGACCCCCTCAGGGGTGAAGAACTGTTTTTT. Its protein product is CASSQDPLRGEELFF.

This clone has at least ten counts. The J gene is TRBJ1-1, the V gene TRBV29-1; D remains unclear. V was cut by 7 bases and J by 2 bases, with 17 bases left in between. Germline loops: CDR1 SQVTM, CDR2 ANQGSEA. The CDR3 is 14 residues long. The CDR3 here is CSAGTQSLNTEAFF. DNA of the CDR3: TGCAGCGCCGGAACACAGAGTCTTAACACTGAAGCTTTCTTT.

This rearrangement joins TRBV5-5 to TRBJ1-1, with D possibly being TRBD1 (5 bases). Deletions cut 2 bases from V and 0 bases from J, with 17 bases between. Germline V gives CDR1 SGHKS, CDR2 YYEKEE (reference sequence). The CDR3 covers 17 residues. In DNA, the CDR3 is TGTGCCAGCAGCTTTGACAGCCAGTTGTTGATGAACACTGAAGCTTTCTTT. Translation: CASSFDSQLLMNTEAFF. The variable domain in full, completed from reference TRBV5-5 and TRBJ1-1, reads DAGVTQSPTHLIKTRGQQVTLRCSPISGHKSVSWYQQVLGQGPQFIFQYYEKEERGRGNFPDRFSARQFPNYSSELNVNALLLGDSALYLCASSFDSQLLMNTEAFFGQGTRLTVV.

This chain uses TRBV19 with TRBJ1-1; no reliable D call. Germline CDR1 is LNHDA and CDR2 is SQIVND (reference sequence). The CDR3 has 15 amino acids. V shed 6 bases and J shed 0 bases, with 14 bases lying between them. The CDR3 bases are TGTGCCAGTAGGACCGTGGCGGGTCTGAACACTGAAGCTTTCTTT. This sequence encodes CASRTVAGLNTEAFF. Supplemented by reference TRBV19 and TRBJ1-1, the full variable domain reads DGGITQSPKYLFRKEGQNVTLSCEQNLNHDAMYWYRQDPGQGLRLIYYSQIVNDFQKGDIAEGYSVSREKKESFPLTVTSAQKNPTAFYLCASRTVAGLNTEAFFGQGTRLTVV.